Listed below are T cell receptor beta chains from one sample, sequenced in a study of immune characterization of retroperitoneal liposarcoma. From the PCR reads, TCRdb called clonotypes with MiXCR, one entry per CDR3 protein. Of more than 9,000 distinct CDR3 sequences listed, under 35% were seen once; the top ten hold about 9%. Sequencing was done on a sample of tumor tissue. All receptors come from a male donor with retroperitoneal liposarcoma. Each CDR3 is given with its conserved first and last residue. D genes are given only for firm matches. Size is omitted from some rows. Given values are once, few, many or a class for expanded clones.

V gene	D gene	clone size	J gene	CDR3 protein	CDR3 DNA
TRBV7-3	TRBD2	many	TRBJ2-7	CASSLDGGSYNEQYF	TGTGCCAGCAGCTTGGACGGGGGGAGTTACAATGAGCAGTACTTC
TRBV10-1	-	few	TRBJ2-5	CASSEQGIEGMKTQYF	TGCGCCAGCAGTGAGCAGGGAATAGAGGGGATGAAGACCCAGTACTTC
TRBV6-5	TRBD1	few	TRBJ1-2	CASSYLRQGSYGYTF	TGTGCCAGCAGTTACCTCCGACAGGGGTCCTATGGCTACACCTTC
TRBV7-2	TRBD2	-	TRBJ2-1	CASSPRDSGRARNTQFF	TGTGCCAGCAGCCCCAGAGATAGCGGGAGGGCTCGAAATACGCAGTTCTTC
TRBV6-1	-	-	TRBJ2-2	CASNLQGRSTGELFF	TGTGCCAGCAATCTACAGGGAAGGTCCACCGGGGAGCTGTTTTTT
TRBV11-2	-	many	TRBJ2-7	CASSSKVYEQYF	TGTGCCAGCAGCTCAAAGGTTTACGAGCAGTACTTC
TRBV6-1	-	-	TRBJ1-5	CASSEAWNQPQHF	TGTGCCAGCAGTGAAGCTTGGAACCAGCCCCAGCATTTT
TRBV12-3/TRBV12-4	-	medium-sized	TRBJ2-7	CASSLSTEQYF	TGTGCCAGCAGTTTAAGCACCGAGCAGTACTTC
TRBV6-6	-	-	TRBJ2-5	CASSYSSSVETQYF	TGTGCCAGCAGTTACTCGTCATCGGTAGAGACCCAGTACTTC
TRBV24-1	TRBD1	few	TRBJ2-4	CATSDFSGTGQYF	TGTGCCACCAGTGATTTCTCCGGGACAGGGCAGTACTTC
TRBV12-3/TRBV12-4	TRBD1	many	TRBJ1-6	CASSLFTGDSPLHF	TGTGCCAGCAGTTTATTCACAGGGGACTCACCCCTCCACTTT
TRBV7-2	-	-	TRBJ2-1	CASSLGAPWQGNTGEQFF	TGTGCCAGCAGCTTAGGGGCCCCGTGGCAGGGGAATACAGGTGAGCAGTTCTTC
TRBV6-1	-	large	TRBJ2-2	CASSPSGTDLNTGELFF	TGTGCCAGCAGTCCATCCGGGACTGACTTAAACACCGGGGAGCTGTTTTTT
TRBV7-2	TRBD1	medium-sized	TRBJ2-2	CASIHPTGGAGELFF	TGTGCCAGCATCCATCCGACAGGGGGCGCCGGGGAGCTGTTTTTT
TRBV27	TRBD2	-	TRBJ2-1	CASSTSWSSGSMYTQFF	TGTGCCAGCAGTACATCCTGGTCTAGCGGGAGTATGTATACGCAGTTCTTC
TRBV12-3/TRBV12-4	-	-	TRBJ2-1	CASSWEFKAGPDNEQFF	TGTGCCAGCAGTTGGGAATTTAAAGCGGGTCCTGATAATGAGCAGTTCTTC
TRBV6-6	-	many	TRBJ1-1	CASSYSNLGGRNTEAFF	TGTGCCAGCAGTTACTCGAATTTGGGGGGCCGGAACACTGAAGCTTTCTTT